This TCR beta chain stems from a study of cytomegalovirus exposure and HLA in healthy donors. To note about this clone: What it recognizes is unknown.

Whole-study findings and limits: The number of N-insertions in an Asian-associated ancestry cluster was reportedly below the 666-donor mean in a later analysis. The dataset shows that most TCR sequences were rare, while some public TCRs occurred in many donors.

Researchers ran the PCR with 60 Vbeta and 13 Jbeta primers. Sequencing was performed with immunoSEQ multiplex PCR; in TCRdb, only in-frame clones are kept and a portion is missing. The sample holds about 130,000 clones, 65% to 85% seen once. Trimming pared 1 base from V and 8 bases from J, leaving 11 bases between. CDR3 length: 14 amino acids. From germline, CDR1 is SEHNR and CDR2 FQNEAQ (reference sequence). J is TRBJ1-4 and V is TRBV7-9; D is possibly TRBD1 (6 bases). Sequenced input: PBMCs. The receptor was isolated from a male donor in good health and CMV-seronegative. CDR3 loop: CASSLGTAEEKLFF. Here the CDR3 DNA reads TGTGCCAGCAGCTTAGGGACAGCCGAGGAAAAACTGTTTTTT.